A selection of T cell receptor beta chains follows, all from one sample in a study of blood T cell repertoires in COVID-19. Here immunoSEQ multiplex PCR was the method, and the copy in TCRdb shows in-frame clones only, minus some. Of under 250,000 clones in the sample, roughly 90% were seen once. The sequenced sample was peripheral blood. Source of these receptors: a man in his 60s who had recovered from COVID-19. Each CDR3 is given without its conserved first and last residue. Size tells how often a clone was seen (once, few, many) or the class of an expanded clone, and some rows leave it out.

>TRBV27|NA|TRBJ1-6
ASSLTATNSPLH
>TRBV13|NA|TRBJ1-2
ASSPRQGAIGYT
>TRBV5-6|NA|TRBJ2-3
ASSSGLEIPDTQY
>TRBV29-1|NA|TRBJ2-7
SVEGAPGRGVSGEQY
>TRBV19|NA|TRBJ2-2
ASSIYRSSNTGELF
>TRBV6-6|NA|TRBJ1-4
ASSYVRGPNEKLF
>TRBV7-9|NA|TRBJ1-6
ASRLTGGSPLH
>TRBV11-2|NA|TRBJ1-5
ASSLDESQPQH
>TRBV18|NA|TRBJ2-3
ASSRTEGTDTQY
>TRBV6-5|NA|TRBJ2-2
ATQGAGELF
>TRBV11-1|NA|TRBJ2-7
ASSTSWVYEQY
>TRBV5-1|NA|TRBJ1-4
ASSSGGTNEKLF
>TRBV9|NA|TRBJ2-3
ASSVGQGGDTQY
>TRBV25-1|few|TRBJ2-5
ASSKPGRAGETQY
>TRBV5-6|NA|TRBJ2-7
ASSISSGRSSYEQY
>TRBV14|NA|TRBJ2-2
ASSLDRGIGELF
>TRBV4-2|few|TRBJ2-1
ASSQGSSGLPHEQF
>TRBV7-7|NA|TRBJ1-1
ASSFGRNTEAF
>TRBV23-1|NA|TRBJ2-7
ASGLWVDRGAEQY
>TRBV7-3|NA|TRBJ2-1
ASSLGTSGSYEQF
>TRBV11-3|NA|TRBJ2-7
ASSPRQGDSYEQY
>TRBV6-6|once|TRBJ1-1
ASSYGGDGDTEAF
>TRBV6-5|NA|TRBJ2-4
ASSGTSGNIQY
>TRBV11-3|NA|TRBJ2-1
ASSRGLAGAGEQF
>TRBV19|once|TRBJ2-1
ASNIRGYNEQF
>TRBV7-6|NA|TRBJ2-2
ASSPGTGGGTGELF
>TRBV23-1|few|TRBJ1-2
ASSLGRSGYGYT
>TRBV28|NA|TRBJ1-6
ASSLDRGSTYNSPLH
>TRBV29-1|NA|TRBJ2-5
SVPFPGETQY
>TRBV6-5|NA|TRBJ1-1
ASSQTPRGTEAF
>TRBV30|NA|TRBJ1-1
AWSVQPNTEAF
>TRBV19|NA|TRBJ2-1
ASRQDRGYNEQF
>TRBV19|NA|TRBJ2-1
ASSIVSGVGEQF
>TRBV20-1|NA|TRBJ2-5
SASSRETVQETQY
>TRBV4-2|NA|TRBJ2-2
ASSLTSVVDTGELF
>TRBV9|NA|TRBJ2-5
ASSEQPGDRIKETQY
>TRBV4-2|NA|TRBJ2-7
ASSQVSAGVSYEQY
>TRBV6-5|NA|TRBJ1-4
ASDLGQGREKLF
>TRBV19|few|TRBJ1-5
ASSTGTATWGNQPQH
>TRBV15|NA|TRBJ2-3
ATSREGEPTDTQY
>TRBV27|NA|TRBJ2-3
ASSSWAESDTQY